Listed below are T cell receptor beta chains from one sample, sequenced in a study of blood T cell repertoires in COVID-19. This table comes from immunoSEQ multiplex PCR, and its TCRdb copy is limited to in-frame clones, with some not included. The sample holds around 250,000 clones, 70% to 90% seen once. Sequencing was done on a sample of peripheral blood. The origin of the receptors is a human donor in a cohort sampled during active COVID-19. The CDR3 runs from the conserved cysteine through the conserved F or W. Fields, in order: J gene, D gene, clone size, V gene, CDR3 DNA, CDR3 protein. D genes are given only for firm matches. Clone size is stated in some rows and not others, as once, few, many or a class when expanded.

TRBJ1-2 . . TRBV6-1 TGTGCCAGCAGTGAAACGCGCAACTATGGCTACACCTTC CASSETRNYGYTF
TRBJ1-2 . . TRBV5-6 TGTGCCAGCAGCTCGGCGGGAAAGTCTGGCTACACCTTC CASSSAGKSGYTF
TRBJ1-1 . . TRBV5-1 TGCGCCAGCAGCTTAGGGGACATGAACACTGAAGCTTTCTTT CASSLGDMNTEAFF
TRBJ2-7 . . TRBV19 TGTGCCAGTAGTACGACCTCGGTCGCGGGTTACGAGCAGTACTTC CASSTTSVAGYEQYF
TRBJ2-6 TRBD2 . TRBV5-4 TGTGCCAGCAGCTCTAGCGGGAGCTCTGGGGCCAACGTCCTGACTTTC CASSSSGSSGANVLTF
TRBJ1-4 . . TRBV4-3 TGCGCCAGCAGCCAAGATCTAAGGGAGGCAACTAATGAAAAACTGTTTTTT CASSQDLREATNEKLFF
TRBJ1-2 TRBD1 . TRBV10-3 TGTGCCTCCATTCCGGGACAGGGGGGCTATGGCTACACCTTC CASIPGQGGYGYTF
TRBJ2-1 TRBD2 . TRBV5-4 TGTGCCAGCAGCTCGCTAGCGTTGGAGGCTAGCGGTGAGCAGTTCTTC CASSSLALEASGEQFF
TRBJ2-7 TRBD2 . TRBV7-2 TGTGCCAGCAGCTTCGGACTAGCGGGGGGGCGGAGTGGGTACGAGCAGTACTTC CASSFGLAGGRSGYEQYF
TRBJ1-2 TRBD1 . TRBV7-9 TGTGCCAGCAGCTTTAGGACAGGGCCGCTCTATGGCTACACCTTC CASSFRTGPLYGYTF
TRBJ2-7 TRBD2 . TRBV10-3 TGTGCCATCAAACCCCAAAGCGGGGGGATAAACGAGCAGTACTTC CAIKPQSGGINEQYF
TRBJ2-2 . few TRBV4-3 TGCGCCAGCAGCCAAGAGGTCGGGGTGAACACCGGGGAGCTGTTTTTT CASSQEVGVNTGELFF
TRBJ2-7 . . TRBV21-1 TGTGCCAGCAGATTTTTTTTCAGACAGGGGGAAGACGAGCAGTACTTC CASRFFFRQGEDEQYF
TRBJ2-2 . . TRBV9 TGTGCCAGCAGCCCTAGGCCCGGGGAGCTGTTTTTT CASSPRPGELFF
TRBJ1-5 . . TRBV29-1 TGCAGCGCGAAGGGGCCAGGCAATCAGCCCCAGCATTTT CSAKGPGNQPQHF
TRBJ2-1 TRBD1 . TRBV6-4 TGTGCCAGCAGTACCGGACAGGGGTACTACAATGAGCAGTTCTTC CASSTGQGYYNEQFF
TRBJ2-1 TRBD2 . TRBV3-1/TRBV3-2 TGTGCCAGCAGCCTTTGGACTAGAAGTGAGCAGTTCTTC CASSLWTRSEQFF
TRBJ2-7 TRBD1 few TRBV4-1 TGCGCCAGCAGCCAGGGACAGGGGAAGGGTGATCAGTACTTC CASSQGQGKGDQYF
TRBJ1-5 . . TRBV19 TGTGCCAGTAGTATAGCCTTCAATCAGCCCCAGCATTTT CASSIAFNQPQHF
TRBJ1-5 TRBD1 . TRBV15 TGTGCCACCAGCAGAGACCGGGACAGTGTAATTCAGCCCCAGCATTTT CATSRDRDSVIQPQHF
TRBJ2-7 . . TRBV2 TGTGCCGGGAGACGGACGTATTTGGGCGAGCAGTACTTC CAGRRTYLGEQYF
TRBJ1-2 TRBD1 few TRBV2 TGTGCCAGCGGGCGGGACAGGCCACAGGGGGGCTATGGCTACACCTTC CASGRDRPQGGYGYTF
TRBJ2-7 TRBD1 . TRBV19 TGTGCCACCCTAGGGACAGGGTTCGAGCAGTACTTC CATLGTGFEQYF
TRBJ2-3 TRBD2 once TRBV6-2/TRBV6-3 TGTGCCAGCAGTTACCGCACTAGCGTAAGCACAGATACGCAGTATTTT CASSYRTSVSTDTQYF
TRBJ1-6 . . TRBV11-2 TGTGCCAGCAGCTTAGATCCCGGAGGGAATTCACCCCTCCACTTT CASSLDPGGNSPLHF
TRBJ1-2 TRBD1 . TRBV7-2 TGTGCCAGCAGCCCCGGACAGGTTCGGATCTATGGCTACACCTTC CASSPGQVRIYGYTF
TRBJ2-1 . . TRBV9 TGTGCCAGCAGCGTATCCAGAAACAATGAGCAGTTCTTC CASSVSRNNEQFF
TRBJ1-5 TRBD1 . TRBV7-2 TGTGCCAGCAGCCTTGGGGACAGGGAAAATCAGCCCCAGCATTTT CASSLGDRENQPQHF
TRBJ1-1 . . TRBV30 TGTGCCTGGAGTCGGATGACAGGAATGAACACTGAAGCTTTCTTT CAWSRMTGMNTEAFF
TRBJ1-1 . . TRBV19 TGTGCCACCATACACGGGAGGGGAACTGAAGCTTTCTTT CATIHGRGTEAFF
TRBJ1-2 . . TRBV12-3/TRBV12-4 TGTGCCAGCAGTGATCAGGACTATGGCTACACCTTC CASSDQDYGYTF
TRBJ2-7 . . TRBV6-5 TGTGCCAGCAGAGGACTCGTCCCCACCTACGAGCAGTACTTC CASRGLVPTYEQYF
TRBJ2-2 . . TRBV3-1/TRBV3-2 TGTGCCAGCAGCCAAGATGAGGGAGTCGGCACCGGGGAGCTGTTTTTT CASSQDEGVGTGELFF
TRBJ1-2 . once TRBV6-2/TRBV6-3 TGTGCCAGCAGCACAAAATACGGACAGATTTGGAGCTATGGCTACACCTTC CASSTKYGQIWSYGYTF
TRBJ1-3 . once TRBV12-3/TRBV12-4 TGTGCCAGCAGACCCGCCCAGGGAAACACCATATATTTT CASRPAQGNTIYF
TRBJ1-2 TRBD1 . TRBV19 TGTGCCAGTAGTAACAGACAGGGGAGCTATGGCTACACCTTC CASSNRQGSYGYTF
TRBJ2-7 TRBD2 . TRBV4-1 TGCGCCAGCAGCCGGGCGGGGGGGGACGAGCAGTACTTC CASSRAGGDEQYF
TRBJ1-1 . . TRBV30 TGTGCCTGGGGAATTCAATCCGGGGGACCCACTGAAGCTTTCTTT CAWGIQSGGPTEAFF
TRBJ1-1 TRBD1 . TRBV7-8 TGTGCCAGCAGCTTAGCATTTATAGGACAGGTGGTGGGGAACACTGAAGCTTTCTTT CASSLAFIGQVVGNTEAFF
TRBJ2-5 TRBD2 . TRBV6-2/TRBV6-3 TGTGCCAGCAGTTACGGCGGGAGCCCCTCCCAAGAGACCCAGTACTTC CASSYGGSPSQETQYF
TRBJ2-7 TRBD1 . TRBV10-3 TGTGCCATCAGTGAGTCGCTGGGACAGGGGACCTACGAGCAGTACTTC CAISESLGQGTYEQYF
TRBJ1-2 TRBD1 . TRBV10-3 TGTGCCATCCAGGGGACAGGGGTAAGGGATGGCTACACCTTC CAIQGTGVRDGYTF
TRBJ2-7 TRBD2 . TRBV18 TGTGCCAGCTCACCAAAGTCAAGCGGGAGGGCCCTCGACGAGCAGTACTTC CASSPKSSGRALDEQYF
TRBJ2-7 . . TRBV18 TGTGCCAGCTCACCACCCACGAGCCCTTCCTACGAGCAGTACTTC CASSPPTSPSYEQYF
TRBJ2-1 . . TRBV4-3 TGCGCCAGCAGCCAAGACGGGGGCTCCTACAATGAGCAGTTCTTC CASSQDGGSYNEQFF
TRBJ1-6 . . TRBV30 TGTGCCTGGAGTGTAGGGGCTTCACCCCTCCACTTT CAWSVGASPLHF
TRBJ1-1 . few TRBV18 TGTGCCAGCTCACCAGTAGGGGCGTACACTGAAGCTTTCTTT CASSPVGAYTEAFF
TRBJ2-7 TRBD2 . TRBV7-2 TGTGCCAGCAGCTTGACTAGCGGGGGGCCGGTCCCGCAGTACTTC CASSLTSGGPVPQYF
TRBJ2-1 TRBD2 . TRBV19 TGTGCCAGTAGTATAGAATCTTTAGGGCGGGGGGAGCAGTTCTTC CASSIESLGRGEQFF
TRBJ1-1 TRBD1 . TRBV28 TGTGCCAGCAGTTGGAAGGGGGCAAGTACTGAAGCTTTCTTT CASSWKGASTEAFF
TRBJ1-2 TRBD1 . TRBV27 TGTGCCAGCAGTTTATTTGGACAGGGGGCGAGGGCCTATGGCTACACCTTC CASSLFGQGARAYGYTF
TRBJ2-3 TRBD2 . TRBV20-1 TGCAGTGCTAGTTCGACTAGCGGGGGGTACCTTAGCGTTCCAGATACGCAGTATTTT CSASSTSGGYLSVPDTQYF
TRBJ1-6 TRBD1 . TRBV3-1/TRBV3-2 TGTGCCAGCAGCCCAAATCCGGACAGGGGTTCACCCCTCCACTTT CASSPNPDRGSPLHF
TRBJ2-7 . . TRBV7-6 TGTGCCAGCAGCTTAGCGGTTGCGCTCCCCTACGAGCAGTACTTC CASSLAVALPYEQYF
TRBJ1-6 . . TRBV7-9 TGTGCCAGCTCCGCCGGGTCCCTTAATTCACCCCTCCACTTT CASSAGSLNSPLHF
TRBJ2-2 . . TRBV18 TGTGCCAGCTCACCACCGGAAAACCTTCGGGGCGGGGAGCTGTTTTTT CASSPPENLRGGELFF
TRBJ2-7 TRBD2 . TRBV2 TGTGCCAGCATGGGGGGGGACTCTACCTACGAGCAGTACTTC CASMGGDSTYEQYF